The present T cell receptor (beta chain) was sequenced within a study of memory CD4+ T cells and cytomegalovirus serostatus. The sort gate was single viable CD3+CD4+CD8-CD45RO+ cells for memory CD4+ T cells. Libraries were prepared by immunoSEQ multiplex PCR; TCRdb keeps only in-frame clonotypes and omits some of them. The sample has about 52,000 clones; 65% to 80% are singletons. Germline lookup yields CDR1 GTSNPN and CDR2 SVGIG (reference sequence). The CDR3 is 15 residues long. V lost 4 bases to trimming and J lost 5 bases, with 20 bases between them. V and J are TRBV30 and TRBJ1-2, with TRBD1 as a possible D gene (5 bases). Sequencing used memory CD4+ T cells from blood. The TCR comes from an adult in good health and CMV-seropositive. CDR3: CAWNSPGPGGYGYTF. The CDR3 coding sequence is TGTGCCTGGAATAGTCCGGGCCCCGGGGGTTATGGCTACACCTTC.